Below, one T cell receptor (beta chain) is given with its context. The data stem from a study of identical twins. A universal primer site was created by template switching, with the cDNA bearing unique molecular identifiers. TCRdb re-analysed the 5' RACE reads in MiXCR, keeping a single row per CDR3 protein. The sample includes 510,000 or so distinct CDR3 sequences, about 16% of them seen just once. Germline V gene data show CDR1 as SGHAT and CDR2 as FQNNGV. There are 15 residues in the CDR3. The V end was cut by 5 bases, the J end by 4 bases, with 14 bases between. A further study also used this sample, focusing on yellow fever vaccine responses in identical twins.

This sequence joins TRBV11-2 and TRBJ2-2; D gene ambiguous. This clonotype was sampled from a woman between 18 and 29 years old in good health. Sequences were obtained from CD4+ T cells sorted from blood. CDR3: CASSPQPDGTGELFF. CDR3 DNA sequence: TGTGCCAGCAGCCCCCAGCCCGACGGCACCGGGGAGCTGTTTTTT.